Below are 20 T cell receptor beta chains sequenced from a single sample in a study of T cells in Graves' hyperthyroidism and ophthalmopathy. RNA transcripts yielded amplified TCR beta CDR3 regions. The HTBI primer set served for first-round RT-PCR of the TCR CDR3. TCRdb fed the multiplex PCR reads into MiXCR, producing one record per CDR3 protein. The sample lists 400,000 to 550,000 distinct CDR3 sequences, around 14% occurring once. Sequenced input: blood. These receptors all stem from a woman aged 18-35 years with Graves' hyperthyroidism.

This clonotype was seen at least ten times. The chain carries TRBV7-9 and TRBJ2-1; 7 positions agree with TRBD2. The trim removed 5 bases at V and 2 bases at J, leaving 3 bases unmatched. Germline lookup yields CDR1 SEHNR and CDR2 FQNEAQ (reference sequence). This CDR3 contains 14 residues. CDR3 in amino acids: CASSQRDAYNEQFF. The CDR3 DNA reads as TGTGCCAGCAGCCAGCGGGACGCCTACAATGAGCAGTTCTTC.

Notes on this clonotype: This may come from a read error, since a much larger clone is one base off. The chain recombines TRBV12-3 or TRBV12-4 with TRBJ1-2; maybe TRBD1 (6 bases). Trimming left V 9 bases short and J 4 bases short, with 18 bases between. The CDR3 runs 14 residues. CDR3 region: CARSRLRGAYGYTF. The DNA of the CDR3 is TGTGCCAGGAGCCGGTTGCGGGGGGCCTATGGCTACACCTTC.

The sample holds many counts of this clonotype. This chain uses TRBV12-3 or TRBV12-4 with TRBJ2-7; TRBD2 aligns across 7 bases. This CDR3 has 16 amino acids. Trimming removed 10 bases from V and 0 bases from J; junction bases left unmatched: 15. The CDR3, as DNA: TGTGCCACCACCACTTCGACTAGCCCTTACTCCTACGAGCAGTACGTC. It yields the protein CATTTSTSPYSYEQYV.

There are many counts of this clonotype. This chain joins TRBV4-1 and TRBJ1-1; D may be TRBD1 (6 bases). The CDR3 totals 15 residues. V was pared by 3 bases and J by 1 base, with 12 bases between. Looked up from germline, CDR1 is MGHRA and CDR2 is YSYEKL. CDR3 in DNA: TGCGCCAGCAGCCATACCGACAGGACGAACACTGAAGCTTTCTTT. Amino acids: CASSHTDRTNTEAFF.

This clonotype has a count of ten or more. This chain uses TRBV15 with TRBJ2-3; 7 positions agree with TRBD2. Per the germline V gene, CDR1 is LNHNV and CDR2 is YYDKDF (reference sequence). The J segment lost 0 bases and the V segment lost 0 bases, leaving 0 bases of the junction unmatched. CDR3 length: 15 amino acids. The CDR3 coding sequence is TGTGCCACCAGCAGAGATAGCGGGAGCACAGATACGCAGTATTTT. Protein product: CATSRDSGSTDTQYF.

This clonotype came up many times. The chain is built from TRBV11-2 and TRBJ2-1; 11 bases align to TRBD2. Germline CDR1 is SGHAT and CDR2 is FQNNGV. The CDR3 runs to 16 residues. After removal of 5 bases from V and 1 base from J, the junction contained 4 bases not matched to a gene. The chain's CDR3 is CASSTRLAGSYNEQFF. The CDR3 region has the DNA TGTGCCAGCAGCACCCGACTAGCGGGATCCTACAATGAGCAGTTCTTC.

Ten or more counts support this clonotype. This chain links TRBV27 with TRBJ2-2; D unresolved. V lost 1 base and J 6 bases, leaving 6 bases between the germline ends. This CDR3 is built from 13 residues. Germline assignment: CDR1 MNHEY and CDR2 SMNVEV (reference sequence). DNA for the CDR3: TGTGCCAGCAGTTTATGGGGATCCGGGGAGCTGTTTTTT. Its protein is CASSLWGSGELFF.

This clonotype occurred many times. The chain employs TRBV6-2 or TRBV6-3 and TRBJ1-1; the D is unclear. The CDR3 has 12 amino acids. Trimming shortened V by 8 bases and J by 6 bases, and 13 bases separated the two germline ends. Germline V CDR1 and CDR2: MNHEY, SVGEGT. The CDR3 sequence is CASHDILAEAFF. The CDR3 DNA is TGTGCCAGCCACGACATCCTAGCTGAAGCTTTCTTT.

This clonotype was counted at least ten times. A clone one base away is much larger, so this may be a read error. The genes are TRBV11-2 and TRBJ2-4; TRBD2 might be the D (6 bases). The CDR3 has 15 residues. The germline V and J ends were trimmed by 3 bases and 9 bases, with 18 bases remaining between them. Germline CDR1 and CDR2: SGHAT and FQNNGV. Here the CDR3 DNA reads TGTGCCAGCAGCTTTCCAGCGGGCGTGGGAAGCATTCAGTACTTC. Its protein product is CASSFPAGVGSIQYF. The full variable domain, its missing parts supplied by reference TRBV11-2 and TRBJ2-4, is EAGVAQSPRYKIIEKRQSVAFWCNPISGHATLYWYQQILGQGPKLLIQFQNNGVVDDSQLPKDRFSAERLKGVDSTLKIQPAKLEDSAVYLCASSFPAGVGSIQYFGAGTRLSVL.

The CDR3 nucleotides are TGTGCCAGCTCAATGAATAGCGGGAGTCTCCTCAATGAGCAGTTCTTC. It yields the protein CASSMNSGSLLNEQFF. The chain recombines TRBV18 with TRBJ2-1; 9 bases fit TRBD2. V shed 5 bases, J shed 6 bases, and the junction held 11 bases outside the gene matches. The germline V gene has CDR1 KGHSH and CDR2 LQKENI. The length of the CDR3 is 16 residues.

This clonotype has a count of ten or more. The chain couples TRBV27 to TRBJ2-1; 8 nucleotides line up with TRBD2. Trimming took 6 bases from V and 5 from J; bases not matched to a gene: 9. Germline V CDR1 and CDR2: MNHEY, SMNVEV (reference sequence). The CDR3 length is 15 residues. This CDR3 is CASSQTAGANNEQFF. The DNA for the CDR3 is TGTGCCAGCAGCCAAACAGCGGGAGCGAACAATGAGCAGTTCTTC.

The rearrangement uses TRBV27 and TRBJ1-2; TRBD1 aligns across 8 bases. There are 13 residues in the CDR3. V was clipped by 5 bases and J by 8 bases; unmatched bases: 7. Per germline, CDR1 MNHEY and CDR2 SMNVEV (reference sequence). This CDR3 reads CASSLQGAKGYTF. CDR3 nucleotide sequence: TGTGCCAGCAGTCTCCAGGGGGCGAAAGGCTACACCTTC.

This clonotype was recorded many times. This chain uses TRBV24-1 with TRBJ2-3, with 8 bases identical to TRBD2. Trimming removed 4 bases from V and 3 bases from J; junction bases left unmatched: 8. Germline CDR1 and CDR2: KGHDR and SFDVKD. The CDR3 has 16 residues. The CDR3 bases are TGTGCCACCAGTGAGTCCAGACTAGCGTTTACAGATACGCAGTATTTT. Translated: CATSESRLAFTDTQYF.

This clonotype was counted ten times or more. The chain carries TRBV2 and TRBJ2-1, with TRBD1 as a possible D gene (5 bases). Germline CDR1 and CDR2: SNHLY and FYNNEI. V was clipped by 0 bases and J by 4 bases, with 16 bases between them. The CDR3 sequence is 17 residues long. The CDR3 DNA reads as TGTGCCAGCAGTGAAGCACTGGACACCAGGCTATACAATGAGCAGTTCTTC. Translated: CASSEALDTRLYNEQFF. Looking up the rest from reference TRBV2 and TRBJ2-1 gives the full variable domain: EPEVTQTPSHQVTQMGQEVILRCVPISNHLYFYWYRQILGQKVEFLVSFYNNEISEKSEIFDDQFSVERPDGSNFTLKIRSTKLEDSAMYFCASSEALDTRLYNEQFFGPGTRLTVL.

This clonotype came up a few times. The chain recombines TRBV3-1 with TRBJ1-2, with D maybe TRBD1 (6 bases). With 0 bases removed from V and 8 bases from J, the gap between germline ends came to 19 bases. CDR1 is LGHDT and CDR2 is YNNKEL in the germline V gene (reference sequence). There are 16 residues in the CDR3. The CDR3 nucleotides are TGTGCCAGCAGCCAAGAAGGGGGATACGGGGCTTGGGGCTACACCTTC. Its protein is CASSQEGGYGAWGYTF.

Here the CDR3 DNA reads TGCGCCAGCAGCCAATCGGACCACTGCGAGCAGTACTTC. It translates to CASSQSDHCEQYF. The chain is built from TRBV4-1 and TRBJ2-7, with D unclear. V shed 2 bases and J shed 6 bases, with 11 bases lying between them. Germline V gives CDR1 MGHRA, CDR2 YSYEKL. The CDR3 covers 13 residues.

The chain links TRBV7-8 to TRBJ1-6; D is undetermined. Deletions cut 4 bases from V and 7 bases from J, with 14 bases between. There are 15 residues in the CDR3. Germline loops: CDR1 SGHVS, CDR2 FQNEAQ. CDR3 DNA: TGTGCCAGCAGCTCCTCGGCGGGGAGCAATTCACCCCTCCACTTT. This sequence encodes CASSSSAGSNSPLHF. The variable domain in full, with the rest retrieved from reference TRBV7-8 and TRBJ1-6, is GAGVSQSPRYKVAKRGQDVALRCDPISGHVSLFWYQQALGQGPEFLTYFQNEAQLDKSGLPSDRFFAERPEGSVSTLKIQRTQQEDSAVYLCASSSSAGSNSPLHFGNGTRLTVT.

There are many counts of this clonotype. A junction end diverges from the germline sequence, so it may reflect a read error. This chain joins TRBV6-1 and TRBJ1-2; 7 positions agree with TRBD1. This CDR3 has 14 residues. The germline CDR1 and CDR2 sequences are MNHNS and SASEGT. The CDR3 here is CASSGEGAKYGYTF. CDR3 bases: TGTGCCAGCAGTGGGGAGGGGGCTAAATATGGCTACACCTTC.

This clonotype was observed at least ten times. The chain uses TRBV5-6 and TRBJ1-1, with D tentatively TRBD1 (5 bases). Trimming removed 0 bases from V and 1 base from J, with 16 bases in between. The CDR3 length is 17 residues. Germline CDR1 and CDR2: SGHDT and YYEEEE. CDR3 bases: TGTGCCAGCAGCTTGGTGACAGCGTTCCCTGAGAACACTGAAGCTTTCTTT. It encodes CASSLVTAFPENTEAFF.

This clonotype was recorded many times. The chain combines TRBV4-1 with TRBJ2-7, with 7 bases aligning to TRBD2. Germline V CDR1 and CDR2: MGHRA, YSYEKL. V lost 4 bases to trimming and J lost 3 bases; unmatched junction nucleotides: 6. This CDR3 is built from 14 residues. The CDR3 here is CASSLRDYVYEQYF. CDR3 in DNA: TGCGCCAGCAGCCTCCGGGACTACGTCTACGAGCAGTACTTC.